The clone carrying this T cell receptor beta chain was observed a single time. Its antigen is as yet unknown. Germline CDR1 is SGHRS and CDR2 is YFSETQ. The CDR3 contains 13 residues. Deletions cut 4 bases from V and 5 bases from J, with 12 bases between. This record comes from a study of Ad26.COV2.S vaccination and SARS-CoV-2 variants. Regarding the study as a whole: Analyses of TCR breadth and depth may have underestimated total T cell responses. Reported findings describe substantial breadth in spike-specific CD8+ and CD4+ T cell responses following vaccination.

Clones were read by immunoSEQ multiplex PCR, and TCRdb kept only the in-frame ones, dropping some. The table shows about 350,000 clones, with approximately 90% occurring only once. The input for sequencing was peripheral blood, taken after recovery from COVID-19. This sequence joins TRBV5-1 and TRBJ1-1, with D tentatively TRBD1 (6 bases). The sequence was collected from a human donor who had recovered from COVID-19. The CDR3: CASSLEGGTEAFF. The CDR3, as DNA: TGCGCCAGCAGCCTAGAAGGGGGGACTGAAGCTTTCTTT.